These T cell receptor beta chains were read from a single sample in a study of CD8 T cells in ankylosing spondylitis. TCRdb called the 5' RACE reads again in MiXCR, with one record for every CDR3 protein. The table lists around 890,000 distinct CDR3 sequences, roughly 12% of them singletons, with less than 0.65% in the top ten. The material sequenced was blood, either unsorted or a sorted T cell fraction (not recorded which). The receptors originated from a male donor with ankylosing spondylitis. CDR3s include the opening cysteine and the closing phenylalanine or tryptophan. A D gene is named only where the DNA matches it firmly. The listing skips clone size in some rows; elsewhere it reads once, few, many or a size class.

TRBJ2-3	TRBV20-1	.	.	CSARDPRRPGDTQYF	TGCAGTGCTAGAGATCCCCGGAGGCCGGGGGATACGCAGTATTTT
TRBJ2-1	TRBV5-5	.	.	CASSLVGSTGVFGQFF	TGTGCCAGCAGCTTGGTTGGTAGCACGGGAGTTTTCGGGCAGTTCTTC
TRBJ2-1	TRBV5-1	.	few	CASNDPGDLGFEQFF	TGCGCCAGCAACGACCCCGGGGACTTAGGGTTTGAGCAGTTCTTC
TRBJ2-4	TRBV12-3/TRBV12-4	.	many	CASRVAAKNIQYF	TGTGCCAGCAGAGTAGCAGCCAAAAACATTCAGTACTTC
TRBJ2-3	TRBV29-1	TRBD2	few	CSVEVTTSGGDTQYF	TGCAGCGTTGAAGTAACAACTAGCGGGGGGGATACGCAGTATTTT
TRBJ2-6	TRBV29-1	.	many	CSAYGSSGANVLTF	TGCAGCGCCTACGGTAGCTCTGGGGCCAACGTCCTGACTTTC
TRBJ1-1	TRBV7-2	TRBD1	many	CASSFDRVSTEAFF	TGTGCCAGCAGCTTTGACAGGGTGAGCACTGAAGCTTTCTTT
TRBJ1-2	TRBV30	.	.	CAWSVPTSGYTF	TGTGCCTGGAGTGTCCCAACGTCTGGCTACACCTTC
TRBJ2-3	TRBV10-3	TRBD1	few	CAIRIQGTADTQYF	TGTGCCATCAGAATACAGGGGACGGCAGATACGCAGTATTTT
TRBJ2-5	TRBV20-1	.	.	CSAPWTGHETQYF	TGCAGTGCTCCCTGGACTGGTCATGAGACCCAGTACTTC
TRBJ1-2	TRBV20-1	.	.	CSARDVQGITYYGYTF	TGCAGTGCTAGAGATGTCCAGGGGATCACTTACTATGGCTACACCTTC
TRBJ1-6	TRBV2	.	.	CASHLDGHSPLHF	TGTGCCAGCCACCTAGACGGTCATTCACCCCTCCACTTT
TRBJ2-7	TRBV3-1	TRBD2	.	CASAGTSGRSYEQYF	TGTGCCAGCGCAGGGACTAGCGGGAGGTCCTACGAGCAGTACTTC
TRBJ1-1	TRBV20-1	TRBD1	.	CSALEAAGGFTEAFF	TGCAGTGCTCTAGAGGCGGCAGGGGGCTTCACTGAAGCTTTCTTT
TRBJ2-7	TRBV5-1	.	many	CASSLERAGTYEQYF	TGCGCCAGCAGCTTGGAGAGGGCAGGGACCTACGAGCAGTACTTC
TRBJ2-5	TRBV7-9	TRBD1	.	CASTYTGGGETQYF	TGTGCCAGCACCTACACAGGGGGCGGCGAGACCCAGTACTTC
TRBJ2-1	TRBV7-8	TRBD2	few	CASSSWTSGSSYNEQFF	TGTGCCAGCAGCTCATGGACTAGCGGGAGCTCCTACAATGAGCAGTTCTTC
TRBJ1-5	TRBV20-1	.	.	CSATRIMGNQPQHF	TGCAGTGCTACTAGGATTATGGGGAATCAGCCCCAGCATTTT
TRBJ1-2	TRBV2	.	.	CASSRNRDLYGYTF	TGTGCCAGCAGTCGAAACAGGGACCTCTATGGCTACACCTTC
TRBJ1-5	TRBV19	.	.	CASSIWSNQPQHF	TGTGCCAGTAGTATCTGGAGCAATCAGCCCCAGCATTTT
TRBJ1-2	TRBV10-3	.	few	CAISESTEGGYTF	TGTGCCATCAGTGAGTCAACGGAGGGAGGCTACACCTTC
TRBJ2-5	TRBV24-1	TRBD2	.	CATSDGSGVGGETQYF	TGTGCCACCAGTGATGGTAGCGGGGTCGGCGGGGAGACCCAGTACTTC
TRBJ1-1	TRBV20-1	.	.	CSATQGLDIEAFF	TGCAGTGCTACACAGGGCCTTGATATTGAAGCTTTCTTT
TRBJ1-5	TRBV15	.	few	CATSREQGPNQPQHF	TGTGCCACCAGCAGAGAACAGGGCCCCAATCAGCCCCAGCATTTT
TRBJ2-1	TRBV20-1	.	few	CSANPQLPLYNEQFF	TGCAGTGCGAACCCCCAGTTACCACTTTACAATGAGCAGTTCTTC
TRBJ2-5	TRBV5-1	.	few	CASSLPQGLEETQYF	TGCGCCAGCAGCTTACCACAGGGTCTAGAAGAGACCCAGTACTTC
TRBJ2-2	TRBV9	.	few	CASSVEFTGELFF	TGTGCCAGCAGCGTAGAATTCACCGGGGAGCTGTTTTTT
TRBJ1-1	TRBV5-1	.	few	CASSSRLSSNTEAFF	TGCGCCAGCAGCTCCCGGCTAAGCAGTAACACTGAAGCTTTCTTT
TRBJ2-7	TRBV28	TRBD2	.	CAYGTSRKQYF	TGTGCCTACGGGACTAGTCGTAAGCAGTACTTC
TRBJ1-1	TRBV10-3	.	few	CAIRGRGDTEAFF	TGTGCCATCAGGGGCCGGGGGGACACTGAAGCTTTCTTT
TRBJ2-5	TRBV5-1	TRBD1	few	CASSTPGGRETQYF	TGCGCCAGCAGCACACCAGGGGGTCGAGAGACCCAGTACTTC
TRBJ1-2	TRBV7-2	.	few	CASSLSRQGLYGYTF	TGTGCCAGCAGCCTCAGTAGGCAGGGCCTCTATGGCTACACCTTC
TRBJ1-1	TRBV4-3	.	many	CASSQDLGRPATEAFF	TGCGCCAGCAGCCAAGATCTTGGGAGACCAGCCACTGAAGCTTTCTTT
TRBJ2-3	TRBV5-1	.	.	CASSWSSTRGTDTQYF	TGCGCCAGCAGCTGGAGCTCTACACGGGGCACAGATACGCAGTATTTT
TRBJ1-2	TRBV5-6	.	.	CASSLAGGYGYTF	TGTGCCAGCAGCTTGGCGGGGGGGTATGGCTACACCTTC
TRBJ1-5	TRBV6-1	.	.	CASSSLQGGSNQPQHF	TGTGCCAGCAGTAGCCTTCAGGGTGGAAGCAATCAGCCCCAGCATTTT
TRBJ2-7	TRBV18	.	.	CASSVRDRQIAEQYF	TGTGCCAGCTCGGTACGAGACAGGCAAATTGCCGAGCAGTACTTC
TRBJ1-4	TRBV12-3/TRBV12-4	.	.	CASSFPGPNEKLFF	TGTGCCAGCAGTTTCCCGGGACCCAATGAAAAACTGTTTTTT
TRBJ1-2	TRBV4-3	TRBD1	few	CASSQTGTGNDYGYTF	TGCGCCAGCAGCCAGACCGGGACAGGGAATGACTATGGCTACACCTTC
TRBJ2-7	TRBV5-1	.	many	CASSSLGRFYEQYF	TGCGCCAGCAGCTCGCTGGGACGGTTCTACGAGCAGTACTTC
TRBJ1-4	TRBV7-2	.	.	CASSTRGRWSEKLFF	TGTGCCAGCAGCACACGGGGAAGGTGGTCTGAAAAACTGTTTTTT